The 4 T cell receptor beta chains given below trace back to one sample, sequenced in a study of regulatory and conventional T cells in RAG deficiency (dated by TCRdb to about 2017). Conventional CD4+ T cells were purified from blood as CD25-low CD127-high cells before genomic DNA extraction. Receptors were amplified or captured by the immunoSEQ multiplex PCR assay. TCRdb's version of the immuneACCESS table is confined to in-frame rearrangements and falls short of the full clone set. An unresolved V gene accounts for under half of the shortfall where checked; the remainder is of unknown origin. Present in this sample are 30,000 to 40,000 clones, 76% of which were seen just once. The top ten clones comprise roughly 3.4% of the sample. The same sample was also studied in work on regulatory T cells. The second study reports: In the multiplex PCR, 52 forward TRBV primers and 13 reverse TRBJ primers were used, and assay-based and computational corrections were applied for amplification bias.

Material for sequencing was CD4+ effector T cells sorted from blood. These receptors were obtained from a human donor in good health.

The CDR3 protein is CASSSIPRRTVGNQPQHF. In nucleotides, the CDR3 is TGTGCCAGCAGTTCCATACCGCGGCGGACAGTCGGCAATCAGCCCCAGCATTTT. The chain uses TRBV28 and TRBJ1-5, with D perhaps matching TRBD1 (6 bases). Trimming removed 4 bases at V and 2 bases at J, with 21 bases between. The germline gives CDR1 MDHEN, CDR2 SYDVKM. The length of the CDR3 is 18 residues.

The chain links TRBV6-1 to TRBJ2-2; no definite D call. With 1 base removed from V and 6 bases from J, the gap between germline ends came to 6 bases. Germline V gene sequence: CDR1 MNHNS, CDR2 SASEGT. CDR3 length: 13 amino acids. CDR3 region: CASSEGGSGELFF. In DNA form, the CDR3 reads TGTGCCAGCAGTGAAGGTGGTTCCGGGGAGCTGTTTTTT.

The chain joins TRBV5-1 to TRBJ2-7; D is perhaps TRBD2 (6 bases). Trimming pared 2 bases from V and 6 bases from J, leaving 15 bases between. The CDR3 length is 14 residues. CDR1 and CDR2 (germline): SGHRS, YFSETQ. The CDR3 sequence is CASSFAGLLGEQYF. For the CDR3, the DNA is TGCGCCAGCAGCTTTGCGGGGCTTTTGGGCGAGCAGTACTTC.

CDR3 sequence reads: CASSLIAISGANVLTF. The CDR3 region has the DNA TGTGCCAGCAGCTTAATCGCCATCTCTGGGGCCAACGTCCTGACTTTC. The V gene is TRBV11-3, the J gene TRBJ2-6; no clear D. Germline CDR1 is SGHNT and CDR2 is YENEEA. Trimming removed 2 bases at V and 0 bases at J, with 8 bases between. This CDR3 region has 16 residues.